This TCR beta chain originates from a study of T-cell reconstitution after alpha-beta-depleted transplantation in children. This clonotype was recorded at least ten times. The CDR3 covers 15 residues. Using unique molecular identifiers, the investigators prepared the TCRbeta library. TCRdb itself ran the PCR reads through MiXCR, one entry per CDR3 protein. The sample includes approximately 44,000 distinct CDR3 sequences, 5.8% of them seen just once. The material was PBMCs, mostly from graft donor cells, obtained 60 days after TCRalphabeta/CD19-depleted stem cell transplant. This TCR was sampled from a female patient between 2 and 15 years old who had a stem cell transplant for aplastic anemia, so the T cells may come from the graft donor. The chain carries TRBV21-1 and TRBJ1-2; no DNA check was done on the table's D call, TRBD1. TRBV21-1 is labeled a pseudogene. In nucleotides, the CDR3 is TGTGCCAGCAGCAAAGCCTTTGACAGAGGGAATGGCTACACCTTC. Translation: CASSKAFDRGNGYTF.